One sample yielded the 2 T cell receptor beta chains listed below, sequenced in a study of long-term antiretroviral therapy in people with HIV. Investigators performed immunoSEQ version v3.0 at survey level. Only in-frame clones appear in the TCRdb table, and some are missing; sequencing was by immunoSEQ multiplex PCR. Of some 28,000 clones listed, 95% were seen once; the top ten hold 3% to 3.5%. Source: unsorted PBMCs, taken 5.3 years after starting antiretroviral therapy. The source of these receptors is a middle-aged man with HIV.

The rearrangement links TRBV28 to TRBJ1-6; no definite D call. Germline assignment: CDR1 MDHEN and CDR2 SYDVKM. Trimming removed 1 base from V and 5 bases from J, with 6 bases in between. There are 14 residues in the CDR3. CDR3 loop: CASSLFRDNSPLHF. The DNA of the CDR3 is TGTGCCAGCAGTTTATTCCGGGATAATTCACCCCTCCACTTT.

The gene calls are TRBV11-3 and TRBJ2-3; the match to TRBD1 covers 11 bases. CDR1 and CDR2 from the germline V gene are SGHNT and YENEEA. This CDR3 has 15 amino acids. V lost 4 bases, J lost 4 bases, and 4 bases stayed unmatched. CDR3 region: CASSSGQGAADTQYF. CDR3 nucleotide sequence: TGTGCCAGCAGCTCCGGACAGGGGGCCGCAGATACGCAGTATTTT.